This T cell receptor beta chain comes out of a study of T cell repertoires in ileal Crohn's disease. Study conclusions and caveats: Clonal expansions were more frequent in active smokers than non-smokers at surgery.

Regarding time point: neoterminal ileum biopsy at postoperative endoscopy, about 6 months after surgery. Remarks on this clone: Its antigen remains unidentified.

Germline values: CDR1 SGDLS, CDR2 YYNGEE. Trimming removed 4 bases from V and 12 bases from J; junction bases left unmatched: 12. The CDR3 length is 13 residues. Around 0.45 micrograms of biopsy DNA per sample underwent TCRB immunosequencing. The assay was immunoSEQ multiplex PCR, and TCRdb's table has in-frame clones only and misses some. There are about 60,000 clones in the sample; approximately 91% occur only once, and around 2.1% lies in the top ten. V is TRBV9 and J is TRBJ1-1; TRBD1 agrees at 7 bases. The TCR originated in an adult with Crohn's disease. Specimen: ileal tissue. CDR3 region: CASSTEGASSSFF. In DNA form, the CDR3 reads TGTGCCAGCAGCACCGAGGGGGCCTCCTCCTCTTTCTTT.